This record concerns one T cell receptor (beta chain) sequence. Antigen unknown. Generated by immunoSEQ multiplex PCR, the TCRdb table keeps only in-frame clones and is missing some. Of around 40,000 clones listed, over 65% are singletons. The CDR3 is 13 residues long. The germline V gene encodes CDR1 MNHEY and CDR2 SVGAGI. Trimming stripped 0 bases from V and 10 bases from J, with 10 bases between. This sample was taken from a study of PD-1 blockade in classical Hodgkin lymphoma. Findings and caveats of the study: Newly diagnosed patients reportedly trailed healthy donors in baseline TCR diversity. Complete responders had baseline diversity similar to newly diagnosed patients.

Time point defined: cycle 4 day 1 (C4D1), after more than five weeks of nivolumab. Autologous stem cell transplantation was followed by relapse in every patient, and brentuximab vedotin exposure varied. The chain joins TRBV6-5 to TRBJ2-1; D is unclear. The sequence was collected from a human donor with classical Hodgkin lymphoma. The sample here was peripheral blood mononuclear cells (PBMCs), taken before the fourth cycle of nivolumab. As DNA, the CDR3 is TGTGCCAGCAGTTACTCGATAGTAGGCGAGCAGTTCTTC. Its translation is CASSYSIVGEQFF.